This entry concerns a single T cell receptor (beta chain). Its target antigen remains unknown. One base away there is no much larger clone; base qualities are not given. This entry is derived from a study of vaccination effects on CD4 cells after COVID-19 (dated by TCRdb to the early 2020s). Regarding the study in general: Each participant got two doses of an mRNA SARS-CoV-2 vaccine, either BNT162b2 or mRNA-1273. Cultures from other donors in the study were sequenced using the Oncomine TCR Beta short-read assay on an Illumina iSeq 100. The full study included roughly 10 COVID-19 convalescent patients and a handful of SARS-CoV-2-naive healthy vaccine recipients. In both COVID-19 convalescent patients and infection-naive vaccine recipients, the study compared SARS-CoV-2 spike-specific CD4+ TCR repertoires from before mRNA vaccination with those from after it. The research as a whole found: Limitations of the study were the small number of convalescent patients and the absence of early post-infection timepoints. At late post-vaccination timepoints, both infection-induced and vaccine-induced clones showed marked clonal contraction, consistent with waning T cell responses. In healthy vaccine recipients, vaccine-induced clones were almost all SARS-CoV-2 mono-reactive, with only 1 of 255 cross-reactive with common cold coronaviruses.

To identify antigen-specific CD4+ T cell clonotypes by their expansion, the ViraFEST assay first stimulated PBMC with viral peptide pools and then applied TCR sequencing. After approximately eleven days of culture, CD4+ T cells were isolated with the EasySep CD4+ T cell isolation kit. The absence of prior SARS-CoV-2 infection in healthy vaccine recipients was confirmed by negative nucleocapsid antibodies before and after vaccination. Some 1.9 million PBMC per well were cultured with approximately 10 ug/ml peptides in IMDM containing 5% human AB serum, roughly 10 IU/ml IL-2 and gentamicin. On days 3 and 7, half of the culture medium was replaced with fresh IL-2-containing medium. Unless noted otherwise, every peptide stimulation condition was cultured in triplicate wells. PBMC were separated from whole blood using Ficoll-Paque Plus gradient centrifugation and were then either cryopreserved at -140C or used fresh. Overlapping peptide pools spanned the spike proteins of SARS-CoV-2 and the common cold coronaviruses HCoV-NL63, HCoV-OC43 and HCoV-229E. The QIAamp micro DNA kit was used to extract genomic DNA from the cultured CD4+ T cells.

Deletion took 1 base off V and 1 base off J, with a span of 8 bases between the germline ends. Spanning cysteine to phenylalanine, the CDR3 consists of 14 amino acids. Only the CDR3 region is kept as DNA, spanning 42 bases read in frame from base 1. Looking up the germline V gene yields CDR1 SGHRS and CDR2 YFSETQ. To prepare the library, the immunoSEQ multiplex PCR assay was applied. DNA from the cultured, isolated CD4+ T cells was subjected to TCR beta CDR3 sequencing. Per the authors' processing: Non-productive TCR sequences were removed, reads were trimmed to the CDR3 region, and CDR3s of at least 7 amino acids were retained. The MANAFEST web app was used to pick out antigen-specific clonotypes by comparing their expansion in peptide wells with that in reference cultures. To be called positive, a clone needed expansion at FDR<0.05 compared with the reference and with all other wells, an odds ratio greater than 5, and a frequency greater than 0.1% in two replicate wells. A clonotype was defined as cross-reactive if the clonotype was significantly expanded both in SARS-CoV-2 spike wells and in at least one common cold coronavirus spike condition. Levenshtein distance calculated with the stringdist R package was used to assess CDR3 similarity, and unrooted trees were constructed with ape in R 3.6.1. This is the immuneACCESS table as TCRdb keeps it, with only in-frame sequences that have V and J called. A part of the clones is gone; compared with another copy, unresolved V genes explain less than half, and the rest is unexplained. V and J calls and clone size follow that table, whereas D and trimming were derived from the DNA. This sample lists about 43,000 clones; around three quarters were detected once. Roughly 10% of the sample is taken by the ten largest.

The input for sequencing was CD4+ T cells from PBMCs cultured with SARS-CoV-2 spike peptides, taken before COVID-19 vaccination. The cell subset or site label for this specimen denotes: SARS-CoV-2 spike overlapping peptide pool stimulation. The sequence is built from TRBV5-1 and TRBJ1-1; possibly the D gene is TRBD1, per 6 matching bases. The source of this sequence is a human donor who received a COVID-19 vaccine. The nucleotide sequence reads TGCGCCAGCAGCTTGTGGGACAAGAACACTGAAGCTTTCTTT. Its protein product is CASSLWDKNTEAFF.